This T cell receptor (beta chain) was documented in a study of T cell repertoires in cytomegalovirus infection. As for the study in general: Matching HLA type and CMV infection were both indicated by public TCR beta signatures.

To note about this clonotype: The antigen is unknown.

TCRdb called the reads again in MiXCR, with one record for every CDR3 protein. The sample has about 240,000 distinct CDR3 sequences, about 5.9% seen once. CDR3 size: 15 residues. Germline V gives CDR1 SGHDN, CDR2 FVKESK. Trimming left V 5 bases short and J 5 bases short, with 19 bases between. Study results and limitations: In two of eight donors, the top clonotype was HLA-C-restricted CMV-specific.

This clonotype originated in a human donor in good health (CMV status not recorded). Some clones in this sample may be carry-over from other donors' samples. The sample consisted of PBMCs. V usage is TRBV14 and J usage is TRBJ2-7, with D maybe TRBD2 (6 bases). The CDR3 sequence: CASSAWRVDFNEQYF. As DNA, the CDR3 is TGTGCCAGCAGCGCCTGGAGGGTCGACTTTAACGAGCAGTACTTC.